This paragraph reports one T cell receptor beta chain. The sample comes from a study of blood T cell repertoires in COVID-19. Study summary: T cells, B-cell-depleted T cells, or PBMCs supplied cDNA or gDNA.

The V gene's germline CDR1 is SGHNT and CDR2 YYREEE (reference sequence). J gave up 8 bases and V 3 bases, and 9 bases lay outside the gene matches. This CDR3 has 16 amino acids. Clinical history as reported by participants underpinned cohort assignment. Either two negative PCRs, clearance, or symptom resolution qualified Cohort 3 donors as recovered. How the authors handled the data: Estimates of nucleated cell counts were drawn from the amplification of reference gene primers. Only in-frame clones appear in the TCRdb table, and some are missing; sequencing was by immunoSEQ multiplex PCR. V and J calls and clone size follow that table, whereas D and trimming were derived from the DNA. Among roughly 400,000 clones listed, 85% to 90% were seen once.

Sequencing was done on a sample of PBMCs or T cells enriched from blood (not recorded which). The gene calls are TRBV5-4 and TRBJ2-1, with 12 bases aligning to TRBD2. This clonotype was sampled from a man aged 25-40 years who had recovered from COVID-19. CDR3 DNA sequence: TGTGCCAGCAGCTCACAACTAGCGGGAGGTGTCGATGAGCAGTTCTTC. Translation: CASSSQLAGGVDEQFF.